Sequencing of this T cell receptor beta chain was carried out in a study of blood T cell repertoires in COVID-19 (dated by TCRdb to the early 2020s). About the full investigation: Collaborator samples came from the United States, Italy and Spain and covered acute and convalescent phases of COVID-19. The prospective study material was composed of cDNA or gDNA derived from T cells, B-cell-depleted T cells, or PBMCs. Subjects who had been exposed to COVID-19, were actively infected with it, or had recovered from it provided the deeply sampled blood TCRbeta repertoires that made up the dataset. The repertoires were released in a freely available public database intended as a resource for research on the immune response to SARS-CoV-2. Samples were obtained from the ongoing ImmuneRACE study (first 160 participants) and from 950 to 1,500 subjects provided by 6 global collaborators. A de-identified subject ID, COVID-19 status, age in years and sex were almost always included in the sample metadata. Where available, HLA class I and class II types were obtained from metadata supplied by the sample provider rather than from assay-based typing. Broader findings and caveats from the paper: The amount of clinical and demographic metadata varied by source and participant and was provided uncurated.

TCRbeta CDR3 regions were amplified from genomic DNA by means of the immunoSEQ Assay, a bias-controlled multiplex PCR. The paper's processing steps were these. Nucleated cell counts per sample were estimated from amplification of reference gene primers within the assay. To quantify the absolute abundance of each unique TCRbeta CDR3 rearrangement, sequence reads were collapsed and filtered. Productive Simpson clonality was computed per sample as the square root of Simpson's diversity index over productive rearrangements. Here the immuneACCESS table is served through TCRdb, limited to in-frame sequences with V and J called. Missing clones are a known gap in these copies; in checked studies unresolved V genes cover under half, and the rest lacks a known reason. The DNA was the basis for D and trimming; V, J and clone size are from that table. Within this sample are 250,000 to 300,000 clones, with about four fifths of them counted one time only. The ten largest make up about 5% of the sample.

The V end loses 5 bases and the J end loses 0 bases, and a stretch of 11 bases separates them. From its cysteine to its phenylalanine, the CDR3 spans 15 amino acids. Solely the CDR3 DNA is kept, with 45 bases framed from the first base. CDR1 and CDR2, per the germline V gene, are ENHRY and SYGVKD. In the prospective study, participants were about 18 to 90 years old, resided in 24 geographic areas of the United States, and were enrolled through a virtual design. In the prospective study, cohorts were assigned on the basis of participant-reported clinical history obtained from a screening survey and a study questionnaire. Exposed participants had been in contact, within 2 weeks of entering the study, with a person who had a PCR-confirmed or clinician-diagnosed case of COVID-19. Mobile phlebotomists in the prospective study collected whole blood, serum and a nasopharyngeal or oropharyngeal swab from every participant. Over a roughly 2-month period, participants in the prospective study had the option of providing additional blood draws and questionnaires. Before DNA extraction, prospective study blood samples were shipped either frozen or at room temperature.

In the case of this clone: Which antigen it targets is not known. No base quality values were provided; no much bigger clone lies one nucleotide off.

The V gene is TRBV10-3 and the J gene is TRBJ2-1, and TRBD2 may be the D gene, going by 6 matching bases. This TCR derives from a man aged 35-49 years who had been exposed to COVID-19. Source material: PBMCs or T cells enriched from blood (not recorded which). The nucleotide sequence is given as TGTGCCATCAGTCCCCGGGGAGGCTCCTACAATGAGCAGTTCTTC. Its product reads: CAISPRGGSYNEQFF.